The 2 T cell receptor beta chains below come from one sample, sequenced in a study of cytomegalovirus exposure and HLA in healthy donors. The PCR contained 60 Vbeta and 13 Jbeta primers. The method was immunoSEQ multiplex PCR; TCRdb's version includes in-frame clones alone and lacks a portion of them. Among about 180,000 clones, less than 90% were seen once, and the ten largest hold under 1.1%. Material for sequencing was PBMCs. The receptors come from a young man in good health and CMV-seronegative.

The chain is built from TRBV5-5 and TRBJ2-5; TRBD2 matches at 8 bases. The J call may be faulty, since TRBJ2-7 better matches the DNA end. The germline V gene encodes CDR1 SGHKS and CDR2 YYEKEE (reference sequence). The CDR3 covers 13 residues. CDR3 residues: CASSRGLANEQYF. CDR3 sequence (DNA): TGTGCCAGCAGCCGAGGACTAGCAAACGAGCAGTACTTC.

The chain links TRBV6-5 to TRBJ2-2; a weak D match, TRBD1 (5 bases). CDR1 and CDR2 from the germline V gene are MNHEY and SVGAGI. Trimming removed 4 bases at V and 8 bases at J, with 17 bases between. This CDR3 is built from 15 residues. The CDR3 bases are TGTGCCAGCAGTTTTTGGCAGGGCCTTAGAGGGGAGCTGTTTTTT. Its protein is CASSFWQGLRGELFF.